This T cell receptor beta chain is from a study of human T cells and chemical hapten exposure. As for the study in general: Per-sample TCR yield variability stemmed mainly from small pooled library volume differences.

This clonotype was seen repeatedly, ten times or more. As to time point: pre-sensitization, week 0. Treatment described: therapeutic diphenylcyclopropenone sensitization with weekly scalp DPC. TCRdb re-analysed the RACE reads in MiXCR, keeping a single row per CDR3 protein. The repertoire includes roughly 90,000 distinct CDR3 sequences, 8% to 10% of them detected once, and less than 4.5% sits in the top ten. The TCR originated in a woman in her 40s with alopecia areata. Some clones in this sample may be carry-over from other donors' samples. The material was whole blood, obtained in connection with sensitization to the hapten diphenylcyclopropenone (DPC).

CDR3 sequence: CASSFGGSLGEQYF. CDR3 in DNA: TGTGCCAGCAGTTTTGGGGGTTCCCTCGGCGAGCAGTACTTC. The rearrangement uses TRBV5-4 and TRBJ2-7; D could derive from TRBD1 or TRBD2 (5 bases each). This CDR3 is 14 amino acids long. V shed 5 bases and J shed 6 bases, with 18 bases lying between them. Germline loops: CDR1 SGHNT, CDR2 YYREEE (reference sequence).